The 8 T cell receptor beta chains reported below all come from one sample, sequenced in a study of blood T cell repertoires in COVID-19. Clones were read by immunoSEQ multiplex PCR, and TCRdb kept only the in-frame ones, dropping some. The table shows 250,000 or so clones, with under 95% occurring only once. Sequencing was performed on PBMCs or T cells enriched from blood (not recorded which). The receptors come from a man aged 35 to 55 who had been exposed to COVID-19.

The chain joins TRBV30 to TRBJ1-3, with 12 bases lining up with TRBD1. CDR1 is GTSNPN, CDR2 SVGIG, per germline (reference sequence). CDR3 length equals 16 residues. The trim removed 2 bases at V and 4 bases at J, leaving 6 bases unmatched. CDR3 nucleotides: TGTGCCTGGAGTCGCCGGGACAGGGGGCGCGGAAACACCATATATTTT. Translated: CAWSRRDRGRGNTIYF.

The CDR3 DNA reads as TGTGCCAGCAGCCGGCTAACGCCGGGACTAACGGGAAACACCATATATTTT. It codes for CASSRLTPGLTGNTIYF. The V gene is TRBV4-2, the J gene TRBJ1-3; tentatively, D is TRBD1 (5 bases). Germline V CDR1 and CDR2: LGHNA, YNFKEQ. This CDR3 spans 17 amino acids. The ends were cut back, 4 bases at V and 4 bases at J, with 20 bases in the middle.

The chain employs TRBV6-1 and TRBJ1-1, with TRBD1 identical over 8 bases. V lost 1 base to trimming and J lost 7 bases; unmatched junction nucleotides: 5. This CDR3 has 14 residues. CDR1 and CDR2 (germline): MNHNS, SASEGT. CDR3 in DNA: TGTGCCAGCAGTGAAGGACAGGGGTTCGTTGAAGCTTTCTTT. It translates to CASSEGQGFVEAFF.

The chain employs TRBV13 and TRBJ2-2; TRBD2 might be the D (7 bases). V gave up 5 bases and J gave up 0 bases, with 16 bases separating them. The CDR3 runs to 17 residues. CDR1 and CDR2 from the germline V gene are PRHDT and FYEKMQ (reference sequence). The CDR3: CASSPGLGGANTGELFF. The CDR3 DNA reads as TGTGCCAGCAGCCCAGGGTTAGGGGGGGCGAACACCGGGGAGCTGTTTTTT.

The CDR3 is CASSSPGQGYYGYTF. The CDR3 DNA sequence: TGTGCCAGCAGTTCCCCGGGACAGGGGTACTATGGCTACACCTTC. V is TRBV27 and J is TRBJ1-2; 10 positions agree with TRBD1. Germline V gene data show CDR1 as MNHEY and CDR2 as SMNVEV (reference sequence). Trimming cost V 4 bases and J 3 bases; bases outside gene matches: 5. CDR3 length: 15 amino acids.

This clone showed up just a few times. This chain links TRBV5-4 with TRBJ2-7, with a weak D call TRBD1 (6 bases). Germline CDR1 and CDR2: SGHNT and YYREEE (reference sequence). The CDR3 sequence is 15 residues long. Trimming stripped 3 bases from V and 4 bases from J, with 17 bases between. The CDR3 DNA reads TGTGCCAGCAGCTCCGCGCTACAGGGCAAATACGAGCAGTACTTC. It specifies CASSSALQGKYEQYF.

Here the CDR3 reads CASGIAENNEQFF. The CDR3 DNA is TGTGCCAGTGGGATAGCGGAAAACAATGAGCAGTTCTTC. V gene TRBV2 combines with J gene TRBJ2-1, with D possibly matching TRBD2 (6 bases). Germline values: CDR1 SNHLY, CDR2 FYNNEI. V shed 9 bases and J shed 5 bases, with 14 bases lying between them. The CDR3 is 13 residues long.

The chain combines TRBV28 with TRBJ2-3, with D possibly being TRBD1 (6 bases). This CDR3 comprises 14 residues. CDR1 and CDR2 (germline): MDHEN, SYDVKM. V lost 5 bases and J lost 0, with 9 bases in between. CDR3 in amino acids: CASSSRGSTDTQYF. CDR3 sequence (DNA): TGTGCCAGCAGTAGCAGGGGTAGCACAGATACGCAGTATTTT. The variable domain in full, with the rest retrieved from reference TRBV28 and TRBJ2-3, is DVKVTQSSRYLVKRTGEKVFLECVQDMDHENMFWYRQDPGLGLRLIYFSYDVKMKEKGDIPEGYSVSREKKERFSLILESASTNQTSMYLCASSSRGSTDTQYFGPGTRLTVL.